The 24 T cell receptor beta chains below come from one sample, sequenced in a study of breast tumors, draining lymph nodes, adjacent tissues. TCRdb ran MiXCR on the multiplex PCR reads and lists one entry per CDR3 protein. This sample has some 53,000 distinct CDR3 sequences; under 50% occur once, and the top ten carry 10%. Specimen: breast tumor tissue. The origin of the receptors is a female donor with breast cancer. Some clones in this sample may be carry-over from other donors' samples.

This clonotype came up many times. This could be a read error, since a much larger clone is one nucleotide away. V gene TRBV20-1 combines with J gene TRBJ2-7; D might be TRBD2 (6 bases). CDR3 size: 14 residues. Germline CDR1 DFQATT, CDR2 SNEGSKA (reference sequence). In nucleotides, the CDR3 is TGCAGTGCTAGGTCGGGGGAGAACTCCTCCGAGCAGTACTTC. This sequence encodes CSARSGENSSEQYF.

This clonotype came up many times. The chain uses TRBV4-2 and TRBJ1-4, with D perhaps TRBD1 (6 bases). This CDR3 region has 14 residues. Germline V gives CDR1 LGHNA, CDR2 YNFKEQ. Trimming took 4 bases from V and 8 from J, leaving 14 bases between them. The CDR3 protein is CASSPLGGAEKLFF. The CDR3 DNA reads as TGTGCCAGCAGCCCCCTCGGGGGGGCCGAAAAACTGTTTTTT.

In regard to this clonotype: An end of the junction differs from the germline gene, which may be a read error. This rearrangement joins TRBV7-3 to TRBJ2-7; 7 bases map to TRBD1. The CDR3 runs 12 residues. Germline values: CDR1 SGHTA, CDR2 FQGTGA. The CDR3 nucleotides are TGTGCCGGCAGCTACAGGGGATCCGAGCAGTACTTC. Translated, it gives CAGSYRGSEQYF.

This clonotype has a count of ten or more. The gene calls are TRBV27 and TRBJ2-5; D assignment may be TRBD1 or TRBD2 (6 bases each). From germline, CDR1 is MNHEY and CDR2 SMNVEV (reference sequence). V lost 7 bases and J lost 5, with 14 bases in between. The CDR3 has 13 residues. The DNA of the CDR3 is TGTGCCAGCACCCGGGGGACATTGGAGACCCAGTACTTC. This sequence encodes CASTRGTLETQYF.

At least ten counts were recorded for this clonotype. The chain couples TRBV29-1 to TRBJ1-3, with no clear D. The V and J ends lost 2 bases and 0 bases respectively, with 5 bases between them. Germline-derived CDR1 and CDR2 are SQVTM and ANQGSEA. The CDR3 covers 13 residues. The CDR3 loop reads CSVEYNSGNTIYF. The CDR3 DNA reads TGCAGCGTTGAATACAACTCTGGAAACACCATATATTTT.

This clonotype was seen only a few times. This sequence may be a read error, since a much larger clone differs from it by one base. This chain uses TRBV7-9 with TRBJ2-7; D not resolved. Per the germline V gene, CDR1 is SEHNR and CDR2 is FQNEAQ (reference sequence). The CDR3 consists of 15 residues. The DNA for the CDR3 is TGTGCCAGCAGCTCATCGCAGCTACTTTCCTACGAGCAGCACTTC. Its protein is CASSSSQLLSYEQHF.

The CDR3 bases are TGTGCCAGCAGCGATCCAAGGCGGGCGGTGTACGAGCAGTACTTC. It codes for CASSDPRRAVYEQYF. This chain uses TRBV7-2 with TRBJ2-7; the D gene is possibly TRBD2 (5 bases). Between the trimmed V and J ends, which lost 5 bases and 4 bases, there was a span of 18 bases. This CDR3 is 15 amino acids long. CDR1 SGHTA and CDR2 FQGNSA come from the germline V gene.

This clonotype was seen many times. The chain is built from TRBV7-3 and TRBJ1-2; no firm D call. From germline, CDR1 is SGHTA and CDR2 FQGTGA. The CDR3 is made up of 16 amino acids. V shed 6 bases and J shed 4 bases, with 21 bases lying between them. In DNA form, the CDR3 reads TGTGCCAGCAGTCCAACGGGCAGCCCTCTCGTCTATGGCTACACCTTC. Translation gives CASSPTGSPLVYGYTF.

This clonotype has ten or more counts. The chain uses TRBV24-1 and TRBJ1-5; D unclear. The CDR3 totals 13 residues. CDR1 is KGHDR, CDR2 SFDVKD, per germline. Trimming shortened V by 2 bases and J by 7 bases, and 8 bases separated the two germline ends. The CDR3 DNA follows: TGTGCCACCAGTGATTGGGCTGGGCAGCCCCAGCATTTT. This sequence encodes CATSDWAGQPQHF.

This clonotype was recorded many times. This chain connects TRBV5-8 to TRBJ2-3; D ambiguous. V was pared by 4 bases and J by 2 bases, with 5 bases between. The CDR3 runs to 12 residues. CDR1 SGHTS and CDR2 YDEGEE come from the germline V gene. The CDR3 protein is CASSPNTDTQYF. The CDR3 nucleotides are TGTGCCAGCAGCCCCAACACAGATACGCAGTATTTT.

Ten or more counts support this clonotype. The V and J genes are TRBV7-3 and TRBJ2-5; TRBD2 matches 13 bases. This CDR3 comprises 17 residues. Germline trimming cut 4 bases from V and 0 bases from J; bases unmatched to any gene: 5. Germline CDR1 and CDR2: SGHTA and FQGTGA. Here the CDR3 reads CASSSGTSGADQETQYF. DNA for the CDR3: TGTGCCAGCAGCTCCGGGACTAGCGGGGCTGACCAAGAGACCCAGTACTTC.

The chain employs TRBV10-3 and TRBJ2-7; TRBD2 matches at 9 bases. V shed 8 bases, J shed 6 bases, and the junction held 8 bases outside the gene matches. CDR3 length equals 13 residues. CDR1 is ENHRY, CDR2 SYGVKD, per germline. The CDR3 reads CAISAGGPGEQYF. CDR3 in DNA: TGTGCCATCTCTGCGGGGGGGCCGGGCGAGCAGTACTTC.

This clonotype turned up a few times. The V call is TRBV20-1, the J call TRBJ2-7; 15 nucleotides match TRBD2. CDR1 DFQATT and CDR2 SNEGSKA come from the germline V gene (reference sequence). CDR3 size: 17 residues. V shed 6 bases and J 1 base; nucleotides not matched to a gene: 10. CDR3 in amino acids: CSAEGLAGGVESYEQYF. In nucleotides, the CDR3 is TGCAGTGCGGAAGGACTAGCGGGAGGGGTGGAGTCCTACGAGCAGTACTTC.

The genes are TRBV28 and TRBJ1-3, with unresolved D. The CDR3 runs 14 residues. Germline V gene data show CDR1 as MDHEN and CDR2 as SYDVKM. Trimming stripped 3 bases from V and 0 bases from J, with 6 bases between. The CDR3 DNA follows: TGTGCCAGCAGTTTCCTGCTCTCTGGAAACACCATATATTTT. Translating gives CASSFLLSGNTIYF.

The rearrangement links TRBV11-3 to TRBJ1-2, with D possibly being TRBD1 (5 bases). The germline V gene has CDR1 SGHNT and CDR2 YENEEA. This CDR3 is built from 15 residues. Trimming pared 5 bases from V and 7 bases from J, leaving 20 bases between. CDR3 residues: CASSPPSQGLSGYTF. The CDR3 coding sequence is TGTGCCAGCAGCCCGCCTTCGCAGGGTTTAAGTGGCTACACCTTC.

By share, this clonotype counts as medium-sized. The chain is built from TRBV20-1 and TRBJ2-7; 7 positions agree with TRBD2. This CDR3 has 13 amino acids. Germline loops: CDR1 DFQATT, CDR2 SNEGSKA (reference sequence). The junction had 6 bases not matched to a gene; V was cut back by 5 bases and J by 2 bases. The CDR3 reads CSASSGETYEQYF. Written as DNA, the CDR3 is TGCAGTGCTTCTAGCGGTGAGACCTACGAGCAGTACTTC.

This clonotype has at least ten counts. CDR3 amino acids: CASSDSSGWGYTF. CDR3 in DNA: TGTGCCAGCAGTGACTCAAGTGGATGGGGCTACACCTTC. This chain links TRBV6-4 with TRBJ1-2; no firm D call. This CDR3 spans 13 amino acids. CDR1 MRHNA and CDR2 SNTAGT come from the germline V gene. Trimming pared 0 bases from V and 8 bases from J, leaving 10 bases between.

Comments on this clonotype: At one of its ends the junction is not consistent with the germline gene, which may arise from a read error. The CDR3 coding sequence is TGCGCCAGCAGCTCCCGGGAGGGGACCTACGAGCAGTACTTC. Its translation is CASSSREGTYEQYF. The chain links TRBV3-1 to TRBJ2-7; 8 bases match TRBD2. From germline, CDR1 is LGHDT and CDR2 YNNKEL (reference sequence). The CDR3 has 14 amino acids.

V gene TRBV20-1 combines with J gene TRBJ2-1; 16 nucleotides line up with TRBD2. The J call may be mistaken, given a closer DNA end match to TRBJ2-7. Per germline, CDR1 DFQATT and CDR2 SNEGSKA (reference sequence). The CDR3 consists of 14 residues. The CDR3 DNA reads as TGCAGTGCTTCCGGGACTAGCGGGAGGGAGACGCAGTACTTC. This sequence encodes CSASGTSGRETQYF.

This rearrangement joins TRBV6-5 to TRBJ2-5; D is ambiguous. The CDR3 has 13 residues. V was clipped by 8 bases and J by 5 bases, with 15 bases between them. From germline, CDR1 is MNHEY and CDR2 SVGAGI. The CDR3 DNA reads TGTGCCAGCTTCGTGTTTCCCGGGGAGACCCAGTACTTC. It translates to CASFVFPGETQYF.

CDR3: CASDRGRGGQETQYF. The CDR3 bases are TGTGCCAGCGACCGGGGGCGAGGGGGTCAAGAGACCCAGTACTTC. This chain joins TRBV6-1 and TRBJ2-5; tentatively, D is TRBD1 or TRBD2 (6 bases each). There are 15 residues in the CDR3. Trimming pared 8 bases from V and 2 bases from J, leaving 18 bases between. Per germline, CDR1 MNHNS and CDR2 SASEGT.

This clonotype turned up a few times. The chain links TRBV12-3 or TRBV12-4 to TRBJ1-1; D may be TRBD1 (6 bases). This CDR3 has 16 residues. Deletions cut 6 bases from V and 3 bases from J, with 20 bases between. CDR3 protein: CASSSRAGGRDTEAFF. CDR3 DNA: TGTGCCAGCAGCTCGAGGGCGGGGGGCAGGGACACTGAAGCTTTCTTT.

This clonotype was seen many times. This rearrangement joins TRBV13 to TRBJ2-7; TRBD1 agrees at 10 bases. This CDR3 comprises 15 residues. V lost 0 bases, J lost 6 bases, and 5 bases stayed unmatched. The V gene's germline CDR1 is PRHDT and CDR2 FYEKMQ (reference sequence). CDR3 loop: CASSLGGTGAVEQYF. The CDR3, as DNA: TGTGCCAGCAGCTTAGGGGGGACAGGGGCGGTCGAGCAGTACTTC.

The V call is TRBV7-2, the J call TRBJ2-1, with D tentatively TRBD1 (5 bases). From germline, CDR1 is SGHTA and CDR2 FQGNSA. V was pared by 6 bases and J by 0 bases, with 12 bases between. The CDR3 is 15 amino acids. CDR3 in amino acids: CASRMTDFSYNEQFF. The DNA of the CDR3 is TGTGCCAGCAGGATGACAGACTTCTCCTACAATGAGCAGTTCTTC. The full variable domain, with the rest looked up from reference TRBV7-2 and TRBJ2-1, is GAGVSQSPSNKVTEKGKDVELRCDPISGHTALYWYRQSLGQGLEFLIYFQGNSAPDKSGLPSDRFSAERTGGSVSTLTIQRTQQEDSAVYLCASRMTDFSYNEQFFGPGTRLTVL.